What follows are 28 T cell receptor beta chains derived from one specimen sequenced in a study of Ad26.COV2.S vaccination and SARS-CoV-2 variants. Generated by immunoSEQ multiplex PCR, the TCRdb table keeps only in-frame clones and is missing some. This table has 410,000 or so clones, roughly 90% appearing once. Treatment indicated: over 15 received Ad26.COV2.S at low or high dose, single or two shots; 5 received placebo; per-sample allocation not given. Each sample was drawn 63 days after the first injection (of vaccine or placebo). The material sequenced was peripheral blood, taken in a trial of Ad26.COV2.S vaccine versus placebo. These receptors were obtained from a person between 18 and 65 years old who received the Ad26.COV2.S COVID-19 vaccine or a placebo.

The J gene is TRBJ2-6, the V gene TRBV30; D call uncertain. Germline CDR1 GTSNPN, CDR2 SVGIG (reference sequence). CDR3 size: 13 residues. Trimming took 6 bases from V and 4 from J, leaving 10 bases between them. This CDR3 is CACTKAGANVLTF. CDR3 nucleotides: TGTGCCTGCACAAAGGCAGGGGCCAACGTCCTGACTTTC.

The rearrangement links TRBV5-4 to TRBJ2-6, with TRBD1 matching over 7 bases. Trimming removed 3 bases from V and 2 bases from J; junction bases left unmatched: 8. The CDR3 covers 17 residues. Germline V gives CDR1 SGHNT, CDR2 YYREEE (reference sequence). The CDR3: CASSSSLDRAGANVLTF. The CDR3 DNA follows: TGTGCCAGCAGCTCGTCCCTCGACAGGGCTGGGGCCAACGTCCTGACTTTC. The full variable domain, rest sourced from reference TRBV5-4 and TRBJ2-6, is ETGVTQSPTHLIKTRGQQVTLRCSSQSGHNTVSWYQQALGQGPQFIFQYYREEENGRGNFPPRFSGLQFPNYSSELNVNALELDDSALYLCASSSSLDRAGANVLTFGAGSRLTVL.

This clone appeared once. This chain links TRBV3-1 (or the pseudogene TRBV3-2) with TRBJ1-1, with 7 bases lining up with TRBD1. The junction had 4 bases not matched to a gene; V was cut back by 3 bases and J by 0 bases. The CDR3 extends over 15 amino acids. Germline-derived CDR1 and CDR2 are LGHDT and YNNKEL (reference sequence). The CDR3 is CASSQGRGLNTEAFF. The CDR3 DNA sequence: TGTGCCAGCAGCCAGGGGAGGGGGCTGAACACTGAAGCTTTCTTT.

V and J are TRBV19 and TRBJ1-2, with 7 bases aligning to TRBD1. Trimming cost V 3 bases and J 8 bases; bases outside gene matches: 3. This CDR3 comprises 12 residues. The germline V gene has CDR1 LNHDA and CDR2 SQIVND (reference sequence). The CDR3 sequence: CASSMQGDGYTF. In DNA, the CDR3 is TGTGCCAGTAGTATGCAGGGGGACGGCTACACCTTC.

The chain uses TRBV19 and TRBJ1-1, with a weak D call TRBD1 (6 bases). The CDR3 totals 14 residues. V dropped 0 bases and J dropped 7 bases, with 12 bases sitting between them. The germline V gene has CDR1 LNHDA and CDR2 SQIVND (reference sequence). The CDR3 spells CASSIDGGGFEAFF. DNA of the CDR3: TGTGCCAGTAGTATAGATGGGGGGGGCTTTGAAGCTTTCTTT.

CDR3 DNA sequence: TGCGCCAGCAGCCAAGAAGGTCGGGCCTACGAGCAGTACTTC. Its translation is CASSQEGRAYEQYF. The chain recombines TRBV4-1 with TRBJ2-7; D uncertain. Germline V CDR1 and CDR2: MGHRA, YSYEKL. V was pared by 0 bases and J by 2 bases, with 8 bases between. The length of the CDR3 is 14 residues.

This chain joins TRBV28 and TRBJ2-3, with D perhaps matching TRBD1 (6 bases). This CDR3 region has 15 residues. The V gene lost 5 bases and the J gene lost 2 bases, with 14 bases spanning the gap. The V gene's germline CDR1 is MDHEN and CDR2 SYDVKM. CDR3: CASSRTVTTTDTQYF. Here the CDR3 DNA reads TGTGCCAGCAGTCGGACAGTGACCACCACAGATACGCAGTATTTT.

V usage is TRBV28 and J usage is TRBJ1-5; perhaps TRBD1 as D (5 bases). V lost 0 bases and J lost 0, with 9 bases in between. This CDR3 comprises 16 residues. Germline loops: CDR1 MDHEN, CDR2 SYDVKM. In nucleotides, the CDR3 is TGTGCCAGCAGTTTATGGGTAGGGGATAGCAATCAGCCCCAGCATTTT. Encoded protein: CASSLWVGDSNQPQHF.

The V and J genes are TRBV21-1 and TRBJ2-2; TRBD1, the D gene given by the table, was not confirmed from the DNA. TRBV21-1 is an annotated pseudogene. CDR3 size: 13 residues. This CDR3 is CASRTGNTGELFF. The CDR3 DNA reads TGTGCCAGTCGGACAGGGAACACCGGGGAGCTGTTTTTT.

The rearrangement links TRBV9 to TRBJ1-5, with D possibly matching TRBD1 (5 bases). The length of the CDR3 is 15 residues. V was shortened by 3 bases and J by 1 base, with 11 bases between the two germline ends. The germline V gene has CDR1 SGDLS and CDR2 YYNGEE. The CDR3 sequence is CASSATGMSNQPQHF. The CDR3 nucleotides are TGTGCCAGCAGCGCCACAGGTATGAGCAATCAGCCCCAGCATTTT.

V and J are TRBV10-3 and TRBJ2-1, with 7 bases that match TRBD2. CDR1 is ENHRY, CDR2 SYGVKD, per germline. This CDR3 contains 15 residues. J gave up 2 bases and V 6 bases, and 7 bases lay outside the gene matches. CDR3 nucleotides: TGTGCCATCAGACCCAGGGCGGGAGCCTACAATGAGCAGTTCTTC. Its protein is CAIRPRAGAYNEQFF.

The V and J genes are TRBV30 and TRBJ1-1; possible D gene TRBD1, 6 bases. There are 14 residues in the CDR3. Germline CDR1 GTSNPN, CDR2 SVGIG (reference sequence). V gave up 4 bases and J gave up 6 bases, with 18 bases separating them. The CDR3 region is CAWNPTGSEAEAFF. CDR3 nucleotide sequence: TGTGCCTGGAACCCCACAGGGTCGGAGGCTGAAGCTTTCTTT.

This sequence joins TRBV5-4 and TRBJ2-1, with 8 bases matching TRBD2. The CDR3 spans 16 residues. J was trimmed by 9 bases and V by 2 bases; bases with no gene match: 13. Germline V lookup: CDR1 SGHNT, CDR2 YYREEE (reference sequence). The CDR3 here is CASSFFSGGPVSEQFF. CDR3 coding DNA: TGTGCCAGCAGCTTTTTCTCGGGAGGGCCGGTTAGTGAGCAGTTCTTC. Based on the CDR3 plus reference TRBV5-4 and TRBJ2-1, the full variable domain is ETGVTQSPTHLIKTRGQQVTLRCSSQSGHNTVSWYQQALGQGPQFIFQYYREEENGRGNFPPRFSGLQFPNYSSELNVNALELDDSALYLCASSFFSGGPVSEQFFGPGTRLTVL.

This sequence joins TRBV6-4 and TRBJ1-6; 7 bases are a match to TRBD1. Germline V gives CDR1 MRHNA, CDR2 SNTAGT. With V trimmed by 6 bases and J by 10 bases, 9 bases remained unmatched. The CDR3 is made up of 14 amino acids. In nucleotides, the CDR3 is TGTGCCAGCAGCAGGGACAGTAGTGGCTCACCCCTCCACTTT. This codes for CASSRDSSGSPLHF.

J is TRBJ2-2 and V is TRBV5-1; D gene unclear. CDR1 is SGHRS, CDR2 YFSETQ, per germline. The CDR3 covers 13 residues. The V end lost 0 bases, the J end lost 5 bases, and 5 bases lay between the germline ends. In DNA, the CDR3 is TGCGCCAGCAGCTTGGGACGGACCGGGGAGCTGTTTTTT. Translating gives CASSLGRTGELFF. Drawing the rest from reference TRBV5-1 and TRBJ2-2, the complete variable domain is KAGVTQTPRYLIKTRGQQVTLSCSPISGHRSVSWYQQTPGQGLQFLFEYFSETQRNKGNFPGRFSGRQFSNSRSEMNVSTLELGDSALYLCASSLGRTGELFFGEGSRLTVL.

The rearrangement uses TRBV7-2 and TRBJ1-1, with 9 bases that match TRBD1. CDR1 and CDR2 from the germline V gene are SGHTA and FQGNSA. Unmatched junction bases numbered 2, after V lost 0 bases and J lost 0 bases. This CDR3 is built from 16 residues. CDR3 sequence reads: CASSLAQGALNTEAFF. CDR3 nucleotide sequence: TGTGCCAGCAGCTTAGCACAGGGGGCTTTGAACACTGAAGCTTTCTTT.

The chain uses TRBV9 and TRBJ1-2; perhaps TRBD1 as D (6 bases). Per the germline V gene, CDR1 is SGDLS and CDR2 is YYNGEE. V gave up 5 bases and J gave up 6 bases, with 29 bases separating them. The CDR3 is made up of 18 amino acids. The CDR3 region has the DNA TGTGCCAGCAGTGAATATGGGTGGCCGACAACAGGGTCTAATGGCTACACCTTC. It is translated as CASSEYGWPTTGSNGYTF. Drawing the rest from reference TRBV9 and TRBJ1-2, the complete variable domain is DSGVTQTPKHLITATGQRVTLRCSPRSGDLSVYWYQQSLDQGLQFLIQYYNGEERAKGNILERFSAQQFPDLHSELNLSSLELGDSALYFCASSEYGWPTTGSNGYTFGSGTRLTVV.

Ten or more counts support this clone. The chain employs TRBV30 and TRBJ1-5; D remains unclear. Germline V gives CDR1 GTSNPN, CDR2 SVGIG (reference sequence). V gave up 1 base and J gave up 7 bases, with 8 bases separating them. This CDR3 contains 12 residues. The CDR3 region is CAWSAGFQPQHF. DNA for the CDR3: TGTGCCTGGAGTGCGGGGTTCCAGCCCCAGCATTTT.

The chain uses TRBV25-1 and TRBJ2-2; no clear D gene. Trimming pared 5 bases from V and 0 bases from J, leaving 13 bases between. Germline-derived CDR1 and CDR2 are MGHDK and SYGVNS. CDR3 length: 16 residues. CDR3 DNA: TGTGCCAGCAGTCCCTCGACCGCGACGAACACCGGGGAGCTGTTTTTT. Amino acids: CASSPSTATNTGELFF. Using reference TRBV25-1 and TRBJ2-2 for the parts outside the CDR3, the full variable domain is EADIYQTPRYLVIGTGKKITLECSQTMGHDKMYWYQQDPGMELHLIHYSYGVNSTEKGDLSSESTVSRIRTEHFPLTLESARPSHTSQYLCASSPSTATNTGELFFGEGSRLTVL.

The V and J genes are TRBV10-2 and TRBJ1-1; 8 nucleotides align to TRBD1. V lost 7 bases to trimming and J lost 4 bases; unmatched junction nucleotides: 11. The CDR3 is 15 amino acids. The germline V gene encodes CDR1 WSHSY and CDR2 SAAADI. The CDR3 region has the DNA TGCGCCAGCACCATCGGACAGGGAGGAGGCACTGAAGCTTTCTTT. This encodes CASTIGQGGGTEAFF.

The CDR3, as DNA: TGTGCCAGCAGTCGCATTAGGGGTGAAGCTTTCTTT. It translates to CASSRIRGEAFF. This chain connects TRBV6-2 or TRBV6-3 to TRBJ1-1, with D possibly TRBD1 on 5 matching bases. Germline V gene sequence: CDR1 MNHEY, CDR2 SVGEGT. Between the trimmed V and J ends, which lost 5 bases and 7 bases, there was a span of 11 bases. The CDR3 consists of 12 residues.

The chain joins TRBV30 to TRBJ1-2; D is possibly TRBD1 (6 bases). Per the germline V gene, CDR1 is GTSNPN and CDR2 is SVGIG (reference sequence). With 3 bases removed from V and 8 bases from J, the gap between germline ends came to 13 bases. The CDR3 is 12 amino acids. CDR3 DNA sequence: TGTGCCTGGAGCGCCGGGGGCTGGGGCTACACCTTC. Protein sequence: CAWSAGGWGYTF.

The rearrangement links TRBV5-8 to TRBJ2-5; 8 bases align to TRBD2. Per germline, CDR1 SGHTS and CDR2 YDEGEE. This CDR3 comprises 15 residues. J gave up 5 bases and V 2 bases, and 8 bases lay outside the gene matches. The DNA of the CDR3 is TGTGCCAGCAGCTTAGGACTAGCAGGAGCGGAGACCCAGTACTTC. Translated: CASSLGLAGAETQYF.

Here the CDR3 reads CASRRDRGAHREKLFF. CDR3 in DNA: TGTGCCAGCAGGCGGGACAGGGGTGCTCATCGGGAAAAACTGTTTTTT. The V and J genes are TRBV27 and TRBJ1-4, with 10 bases identical to TRBD1. The germline V gene has CDR1 MNHEY and CDR2 SMNVEV (reference sequence). The CDR3 contains 16 residues. V was pared by 6 bases and J by 8 bases, with 12 bases of the junction left unmatched.

The chain links TRBV5-4 to TRBJ2-3; D possibly uses TRBD1 or TRBD2 (7 bases each). Trimming took off 3 bases at V and 3 bases at J, with 11 bases between the two ends. The CDR3 runs 14 residues. Germline V gives CDR1 SGHNT, CDR2 YYREEE (reference sequence). The CDR3, as DNA: TGTGCCAGCAGCTCAGGGGGGGTGACAGATACGCAGTATTTT. Translated, it gives CASSSGGVTDTQYF.

V and J are TRBV9 and TRBJ2-2; D is unresolved. CDR1 SGDLS and CDR2 YYNGEE come from the germline V gene. This CDR3 is 12 amino acids long. V dropped 6 bases and J dropped 5 bases, with 8 bases sitting between them. The CDR3 spells CASNGETGELFF. CDR3 nucleotide sequence: TGTGCCAGCAATGGCGAGACCGGGGAGCTGTTTTTT. Looking up the rest from reference TRBV9 and TRBJ2-2 gives the full variable domain: DSGVTQTPKHLITATGQRVTLRCSPRSGDLSVYWYQQSLDQGLQFLIQYYNGEERAKGNILERFSAQQFPDLHSELNLSSLELGDSALYFCASNGETGELFFGEGSRLTVL.

The rearrangement uses TRBV7-2 and TRBJ1-6; D call uncertain. With 3 bases removed from V and 4 bases from J, the gap between germline ends came to 7 bases. CDR1 and CDR2 from the germline V gene are SGHTA and FQGNSA. The CDR3 consists of 14 residues. The CDR3 loop reads CASSFTAYNSPLHF. The CDR3 DNA reads TGTGCCAGCAGCTTCACAGCTTATAATTCACCCCTCCACTTT. The entire variable domain, with the rest obtained from reference TRBV7-2 and TRBJ1-6, is as follows: GAGVSQSPSNKVTEKGKDVELRCDPISGHTALYWYRQSLGQGLEFLIYFQGNSAPDKSGLPSDRFSAERTGGSVSTLTIQRTQQEDSAVYLCASSFTAYNSPLHFGNGTRLTVT.

This chain connects TRBV20-1 to TRBJ2-3; 11 nucleotides match TRBD2. V was clipped by 3 bases and J by 5 bases; unmatched bases: 7. CDR3 size: 15 residues. Germline CDR1 DFQATT, CDR2 SNEGSKA (reference sequence). The CDR3 sequence is CSASLLAGVGDTQYF. CDR3 in DNA: TGCAGTGCTAGTTTACTAGCGGGAGTAGGAGATACGCAGTATTTT.